Sequencing of this T cell receptor (beta chain) was carried out in a study of cytomegalovirus exposure and HLA in healthy donors. Both 60 Vbeta primers and 13 Jbeta primers went into the PCR. Generated by immunoSEQ multiplex PCR, the TCRdb table keeps only in-frame clones and is missing some. The table includes approximately 200,000 clones, about 69% detected once. Findings of the study overall: Among immune exposure information, only CMV serostatus was available.

The CDR3 sequence is 15 residues long. CDR1 is MNHEY and CDR2 is SMNVEV in the germline V gene (reference sequence). The germline V and J ends were trimmed by 7 bases and 0 bases, with 13 bases remaining between them. A word on this clone: Antigen specificity is unknown.

Sequencing input: PBMCs. The clonotype originates from a young man in good health and CMV-seropositive. V gene TRBV27 combines with J gene TRBJ2-1, with D possibly TRBD1 on 6 matching bases. The chain's CDR3 is CASNHLDSSYNEQFF. DNA for the CDR3: TGTGCCAGCAATCATCTGGACAGCTCCTACAATGAGCAGTTCTTC.